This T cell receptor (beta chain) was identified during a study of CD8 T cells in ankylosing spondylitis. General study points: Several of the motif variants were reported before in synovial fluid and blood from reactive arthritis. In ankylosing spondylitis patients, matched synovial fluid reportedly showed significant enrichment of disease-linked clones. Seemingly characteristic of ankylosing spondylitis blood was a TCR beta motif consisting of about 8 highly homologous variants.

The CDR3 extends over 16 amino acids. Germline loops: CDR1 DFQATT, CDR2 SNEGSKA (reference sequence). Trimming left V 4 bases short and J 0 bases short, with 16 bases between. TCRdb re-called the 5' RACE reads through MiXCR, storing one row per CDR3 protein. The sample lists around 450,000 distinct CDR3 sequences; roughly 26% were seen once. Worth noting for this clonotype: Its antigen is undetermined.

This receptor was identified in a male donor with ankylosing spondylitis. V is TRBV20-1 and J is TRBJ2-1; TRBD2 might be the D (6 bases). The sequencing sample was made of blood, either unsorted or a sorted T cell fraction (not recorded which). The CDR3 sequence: CSATPVAGSSYNEQFF. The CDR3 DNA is TGCAGTGCTACCCCGGTCGCGGGGAGCTCCTACAATGAGCAGTTCTTC.